This TCR beta chain was captured by sequencing in a study of T cells in Graves' hyperthyroidism and ophthalmopathy. V shed 4 bases, J shed 10 bases, and the junction held 10 bases outside the gene matches. CDR3 length: 14 residues. RNA transcripts yielded amplified TCR beta CDR3 regions. The TCR CDR3 first-round RT-PCR relied on the HTBI primer set. TCRdb analysed the multiplex PCR reads with MiXCR anew, one entry per CDR3 protein. This table holds 550,000 to 600,000 distinct CDR3 sequences, more than 45% found once. Material: peripheral blood or thyroid tissue (not recorded which). The V gene is TRBV12-3 or TRBV12-4, the J gene TRBJ1-1, with TRBD1 matching 9 bases. The sequence was obtained from an adult woman with Graves' disease, either hyperthyroidism or ophthalmopathy (not recorded which). CDR3: CASSWPGQGFPAFF. Written as DNA, the CDR3 is TGTGCCAGCAGTTGGCCGGGACAGGGTTTCCCAGCTTTCTTT.